This T cell receptor (beta chain) was identified in a study of neurological immune-mediated disorders. Overall study findings and caveats: No CDR3 amino acid sequences recurred among expanded clones across subjects, suggesting private repertoires in all groups. Patients with HTLV-1-associated myelopathy had the highest level of TCR clonal expansion, whereas patients with multiple sclerosis had the lowest level, falling beneath the level found in healthy controls.

About this clonotype itself: Its target is not known. The junction does not match germline at one end; this may be a read error.

Unsorted libraries were derived from 2 million PBMCs stored at -80 C. This CDR3 is 16 amino acids long. The germline V gene has CDR1 LGHNA and CDR2 YSLEER. A 10-nucleotide random UMI tagged transcripts in template-switch 5'RACE cDNA synthesis. TCRdb re-derived calls from the 5' RACE reads in MiXCR, one entry per CDR3 protein. The sample yields roughly 60,000 distinct CDR3 sequences, approximately 10% seen once. The clonotype comes from a man between 60 and 75 years old in good health. The sequenced sample was PBMCs. V gene TRBV4-3 combines with J gene TRBJ1-6; D is perhaps TRBD1 (6 bases). For the CDR3, the DNA is TGCGCCGGCAGCCAAGGAGGGGGGCGGGGGAATTCACCCATCCACTTT. It specifies CAGSQGGGRGNSPIHF.